The 27 T cell receptor beta chains presented below share a single source sample, sequenced in a study of shared clonotypes between healthy human individuals. TCRdb keeps only in-frame clones here, not all; method: immunoSEQ multiplex PCR. Here the sample spans 2,500,000 or so clones, under 95% being singletons. Sequencing was performed on naive CD4+ T cells from PBMCs. Subset of the sample: CD45RA+ positively selected. Receptors were obtained from a man between 18 and 35 years old in good health. Some clones in this sample may be carry-over from other donors' samples.

V is TRBV28 and J is TRBJ2-1, with a tentative D call TRBD1 (6 bases). Looked up from germline, CDR1 is MDHEN and CDR2 is SYDVKM. With 2 bases removed from V and 10 bases from J, the gap between germline ends came to 18 bases. The CDR3 is 15 residues long. Here the CDR3 reads CASSLQGIVFGEQFF. CDR3 nucleotides: TGTGCCAGCAGTTTACAGGGGATAGTTTTTGGAGAGCAGTTCTTC.

The CDR3 region is CASSFLGQLPEKLFF. CDR3 nucleotides: TGTGCCAGCAGCTTTTTGGGGCAGCTACCTGAAAAACTGTTTTTT. The rearrangement joins TRBV4-2 to TRBJ1-4; a possible D gene is TRBD1 (5 bases). The CDR3 has 15 residues. CDR1 is LGHNA, CDR2 YNFKEQ, per germline. The V end lost 5 bases, the J end lost 7 bases, and 17 bases lay between the germline ends.

The rearrangement joins TRBV12-2 to TRBJ2-7; TRBD2 is the table's D call, not checked against the DNA. TRBV12-2 is an annotated pseudogene. The CDR3 is 15 residues long. Here the CDR3 reads CASRLARAMPYEQYF. The CDR3 DNA sequence: TGTGCAAGTCGCTTAGCGCGGGCGATGCCCTACGAGCAGTACTTC.

This clone was detected a few times. The chain combines TRBV5-4 with TRBJ2-2, with a possible D match to TRBD1 (5 bases). The CDR3 totals 14 residues. The germline CDR1 and CDR2 sequences are SGHNT and YYREEE (reference sequence). Trimming removed 4 bases from V and 1 base from J, with 8 bases in between. In DNA, the CDR3 is TGTGCCAGCAGCCATACAGGGAACACCGGGGAGCTGTTTTTT. Its translation: CASSHTGNTGELFF.

This clone has only a few counts. The final CDR3 position lacks the conserved phenylalanine or tryptophan, pointing to a likely read error. No DNA is shown, since the ends of the CDR3 on it are uncertain; the CDR3 is the one TCRdb lists. V gene TRBV14 combines with J gene TRBJ2-7. Both ends counted, the CDR3 spans 14 residues. Per germline, CDR1 SGHDN and CDR2 FVKESK. The CDR3 spells CASSQDPFRPALKL.

The chain uses TRBV13 and TRBJ1-6; D gene ambiguous. This CDR3 comprises 17 residues. Germline V gene sequence: CDR1 PRHDT, CDR2 FYEKMQ (reference sequence). Trimming shortened V by 4 bases and J by 4 bases, and 17 bases separated the two germline ends. The CDR3 region is CASSYRGGTPYNSPLHF. The DNA for the CDR3 is TGTGCCAGCAGCTACCGAGGAGGAACACCATATAATTCACCCCTCCACTTT.

Here the CDR3 DNA reads TGTGCCACCCTGCGGGCAGGGGGCTTAGAGACCCAGTACTTC. Protein product: CATLRAGGLETQYF. The chain has TRBV6-1 and TRBJ2-5; 8 bases are a match to TRBD1. Germline assignment: CDR1 MNHNS and CDR2 SASEGT. V lost 10 bases, J lost 4 bases, and 11 bases stayed unmatched. The CDR3 spans 14 residues.

This clone was observed a single time. This rearrangement joins TRBV5-1 to TRBJ1-1, with D unresolved. The CDR3 has 13 amino acids. Trimming removed 4 bases at V and 0 bases at J, with 7 bases between. Looked up from germline, CDR1 is SGHRS and CDR2 is YFSETQ. The chain's CDR3 is CASSDPMNTEAFF. The CDR3 DNA reads TGCGCCAGCAGCGACCCGATGAACACTGAAGCTTTCTTT.

The V and J genes are TRBV4-3 and TRBJ2-2; TRBD2 might be the D (6 bases). V gave up 1 base and J gave up 4 bases, with 13 bases separating them. CDR3 length: 16 amino acids. CDR1 and CDR2 (germline): LGHNA, YSLEER. CDR3 DNA sequence: TGCGCCAGCAGCCAAGGCCTCGGGGGAGGCACCGGGGAGCTGTTTTTT. It translates to CASSQGLGGGTGELFF.

The gene calls are TRBV27 and TRBJ2-3; 7 bases agree with TRBD2. The CDR3 is made up of 14 amino acids. The V segment lost 5 bases and the J segment 2 bases; nucleotides outside the gene matches: 4. CDR1 is MNHEY, CDR2 SMNVEV, per germline (reference sequence). CDR3 DNA sequence: TGTGCCAGCAGTCTCGGGGGGACCACAGATACGCAGTATTTT. This encodes CASSLGGTTDTQYF.

This chain uses TRBV2 with TRBJ1-1; D gene unclear. V was shortened by 4 bases and J by 1 base, with 13 bases between the two germline ends. Looked up from germline, CDR1 is SNHLY and CDR2 is FYNNEI. The CDR3 contains 15 residues. The CDR3 DNA reads as TGTGCCAGCAGTGCGGTTAGCCGGGGGAACACTGAAGCTTTCTTT. This sequence encodes CASSAVSRGNTEAFF. Variable domain in full (rest from reference TRBV2 and TRBJ1-1): EPEVTQTPSHQVTQMGQEVILRCVPISNHLYFYWYRQILGQKVEFLVSFYNNEISEKSEIFDDQFSVERPDGSNFTLKIRSTKLEDSAMYFCASSAVSRGNTEAFFGQGTRLTVV.

This clone was recorded once. The J gene is TRBJ2-3, the V gene TRBV18; 7 positions agree with TRBD1. This CDR3 has 14 residues. In germline, CDR1 is KGHSH, CDR2 LQKENI. V lost 3 bases and J lost 5; bases outside the gene matches: 5. The CDR3 here is CASSPDRVLDTQYF. The DNA of the CDR3 is TGTGCCAGCTCACCCGACAGGGTTCTAGATACGCAGTATTTT.

The chain is built from TRBV14 and TRBJ1-2; D possibly corresponds to TRBD1 (5 bases). Per the germline V gene, CDR1 is SGHDN and CDR2 is FVKESK. The ends were cut back, 5 bases at V and 13 bases at J, with 20 bases in the middle. The CDR3 sequence is 13 residues long. The CDR3 protein is CASSVDSGLRGTF. DNA for the CDR3: TGTGCCAGCAGCGTCGACAGCGGCCTTAGGGGCACCTTC.

The chain joins TRBV5-4 to TRBJ2-5, with unresolved D. This CDR3 spans 17 amino acids. Trimming removed 0 bases from V and 5 bases from J, with 20 bases in between. Looked up from germline, CDR1 is SGHNT and CDR2 is YYREEE (reference sequence). The CDR3 reads CASSLEVNRSPRETQYF. The CDR3 bases are TGTGCCAGCAGCTTGGAGGTTAATCGGAGCCCCCGTGAGACCCAGTACTTC.

V gene TRBV28 combines with J gene TRBJ1-2; D gene ambiguous. The CDR3 has 13 amino acids. Trimming removed 2 bases at V and 8 bases at J, with 12 bases between. The germline CDR1 and CDR2 sequences are MDHEN and SYDVKM. As DNA, the CDR3 is TGTGCCAGCAGTTTAATTCCCCTAAGAGGCTACACCTTC. Its protein is CASSLIPLRGYTF.

The rearrangement joins TRBV28 to TRBJ1-1; no clear D gene. The V gene lost 0 bases and the J gene lost 1 base, with 12 bases spanning the gap. CDR3 length equals 16 residues. Germline V gene sequence: CDR1 MDHEN, CDR2 SYDVKM. The CDR3 loop reads CASSLWDRKPNTEAFF. CDR3 DNA: TGTGCCAGCAGTTTATGGGACCGGAAACCGAACACTGAAGCTTTCTTT.

This clone was found once. This rearrangement joins TRBV7-3 to TRBJ1-1; no reliable D call. With 3 bases removed from V and 1 base from J, the gap between germline ends came to 18 bases. CDR3 length equals 17 residues. The germline V gene encodes CDR1 SGHTA and CDR2 FQGTGA. Written as DNA, the CDR3 is TGTGCCAGCAGCTTTTTGCAAAACAGAGGACCGAACACTGAAGCTTTCTTT. Its translation is CASSFLQNRGPNTEAFF.

This chain links TRBV6-1 with TRBJ1-3, with D unresolved. V was trimmed by 10 bases and J by 9 bases, leaving 13 bases between them. CDR1 and CDR2 (germline): MNHNS, SASEGT. This CDR3 spans 11 amino acids. CDR3 amino acids: CATQQWPTIYF. The CDR3 nucleotides are TGTGCCACCCAACAATGGCCCACCATATATTTT.

This sequence joins TRBV11-2 and TRBJ1-4; D is perhaps TRBD1 (5 bases). Per germline, CDR1 SGHAT and CDR2 FQNNGV. V lost 3 bases to trimming and J lost 6 bases, with 11 bases between them. This CDR3 contains 14 residues. CDR3 in DNA: TGTGCCAGCAGCTTCGGGACCAAGCATGAAAAACTGTTTTTT. As protein: CASSFGTKHEKLFF.

The rearrangement uses TRBV5-5 and TRBJ1-1; no clear D gene. Germline lookup yields CDR1 SGHKS and CDR2 YYEKEE (reference sequence). The CDR3 is 12 amino acids. Trimming took 4 bases from V and 5 from J, leaving 9 bases between them. The CDR3 spells CASSPPGTEAFF. The CDR3 DNA is TGTGCCAGCAGCCCCCCCGGTACTGAAGCTTTCTTT.

The chain couples TRBV18 to TRBJ2-1; 10 nucleotides match TRBD2. V shed 3 bases and J 2 bases; nucleotides not matched to a gene: 7. CDR1 is KGHSH and CDR2 is LQKENI in the germline V gene. CDR3 length equals 17 residues. The CDR3, as DNA: TGTGCCAGCTCACCCCCTAGGAGCGGGAGGGCCTACAATGAGCAGTTCTTC. It is translated as CASSPPRSGRAYNEQFF.

The rearrangement links TRBV28 to TRBJ2-7, with TRBD2 identical over 9 bases. CDR3 length: 15 residues. Germline CDR1 MDHEN, CDR2 SYDVKM. V lost 5 bases, J lost 7 bases, and 12 bases stayed unmatched. The CDR3 spells CASSNRAGGPGEQYF. The CDR3 bases are TGTGCCAGCAGTAATCGGGCGGGAGGGCCCGGGGAGCAGTACTTC.

The chain recombines TRBV18 with TRBJ1-5, with 9 bases fitting TRBD1. CDR1 and CDR2 (germline): KGHSH, LQKENI. V was clipped by 6 bases and J by 3 bases; unmatched bases: 6. This CDR3 has 15 residues. The CDR3 nucleotides read TGTGCCAGCTCTCAAGACAGGGGGAACAATCAGCCCCAGCATTTT. This translates into CASSQDRGNNQPQHF.

The J gene is TRBJ1-2, the V gene TRBV5-8; D not certain. Trimming pared 5 bases from V and 8 bases from J, leaving 16 bases between. There are 13 residues in the CDR3. Germline values: CDR1 SGHTS, CDR2 YDEGEE. The CDR3 protein is CASRRDWTGGYTF. Here the CDR3 DNA reads TGTGCCAGCAGGCGGGATTGGACCGGCGGCTACACCTTC. Complete variable domain (other parts from reference TRBV5-8 and TRBJ1-2): EAGVTQSPTHLIKTRGQQATLRCSPISGHTSVYWYQQALGLGLQFLLWYDEGEERNRGNFPPRFSGRQFPNYSSELNVNALELEDSALYLCASRRDWTGGYTFGSGTRLTVV.

V is TRBV20-1 and J is TRBJ2-7, with 7 bases aligning to TRBD2. V lost 5 bases and J lost 6; bases outside the gene matches: 4. The germline V gene encodes CDR1 DFQATT and CDR2 SNEGSKA (reference sequence). This CDR3 contains 11 residues. The CDR3 is CSARGTTEQYF. CDR3 nucleotide sequence: TGCAGTGCTCGTGGGACTACCGAGCAGTACTTC.

The rearrangement joins TRBV28 to TRBJ1-3, with TRBD1 matching 7 bases. This CDR3 spans 14 amino acids. Unmatched junction bases numbered 2, after V lost 2 bases and J lost 4 bases. CDR1 and CDR2 from the germline V gene are MDHEN and SYDVKM. CDR3 nucleotide sequence: TGTGCCAGCAGTTTAGAGACAGGGGGAAACACCATATATTTT. Encoded protein: CASSLETGGNTIYF. Using reference TRBV28 and TRBJ1-3 for the parts outside the CDR3, the full variable domain is DVKVTQSSRYLVKRTGEKVFLECVQDMDHENMFWYRQDPGLGLRLIYFSYDVKMKEKGDIPEGYSVSREKKERFSLILESASTNQTSMYLCASSLETGGNTIYFGEGSWLTVV.

The rearrangement uses TRBV5-3 and TRBJ2-7; the D gene is possibly TRBD2 (6 bases). TRBV5-3 is assigned to the ORF class and has an uncertain function. This CDR3 region has 13 residues. V lost 1 base and J lost 6, with 11 bases in between. The CDR3 region is CARSLTGVSEQYF. The CDR3 nucleotides read TGTGCCAGAAGCTTGACGGGAGTAAGCGAGCAGTACTTC.